Sequencing of this T cell receptor beta chain was carried out in a study of T-cell reconstitution after alpha-beta-depleted transplantation in children. Study-wide results and limits: The study reportedly traced alpha-beta T cells about two months after transplant to several hundred expanded graft clones.

This sample's TCRbeta library carried unique molecular identifier barcodes. One entry per CDR3 protein results from TCRdb running MiXCR on the PCR reads. The sample lists around 30,000 distinct CDR3 sequences, approximately 6.5% occurring once. There are many counts of this clonotype. Its antigen is still unknown. With 6 bases clipped from V and 2 bases from J, the junction kept 12 bases outside the gene matches. CDR1 and CDR2 from the germline V gene are SGHTA and FQGNSA. This CDR3 is built from 16 residues. The rearrangement links TRBV7-2 to TRBJ2-5; 7 bases line up with TRBD1. This receptor was obtained from a child less than two years old who had a stem cell transplant for acute myeloid leukemia, so the T cells may come from the graft donor. The material was peripheral blood, obtained 60 days after TCRalphabeta/CD19-depleted stem cell transplant. Here the CDR3 reads CASSLPRDRIQETQYF. In DNA form, the CDR3 reads TGTGCCAGCAGTCTGCCCCGGGACAGAATTCAAGAGACCCAGTACTTC.